These 7 T cell receptor beta chains were all obtained from the same sample, sequenced in a study of CXCR3-negative and CXCR3-positive naive CD8 T cells. Study findings and constraints: CXCR3-positive naive cells had TRB CDR3s that were more hydrophobic than CXCR3-negative naive cells had.

These receptors' targets are unknown. The TRB libraries of cDNA were built by UMI-labeled 5' RACE. One entry per CDR3 protein, without DNA, is what TCRdb gives after re-calling the 5' RACE reads. The clone table shows tens of thousands of distinct CDR3 sequences, with the ten largest holding around 5%. What was sequenced was naive CXCR3+ CD8+ T cells from blood. Stated subset: CD45RO-CCR7+CD27+CD95- naive CD8+ T cells expressing CXCR3 (TNR3+). Receptors were obtained from a human donor in good health. Some clones in this sample may be carry-over from other donors' samples.

This sequence joins TRBV29-1 and TRBJ1-1; lacking DNA, the TRBD1 call made by TCRdb goes unchecked. CDR1 is SQVTM, CDR2 ANQGSEA, per germline. This CDR3 region has 15 residues. This chain's CDR3 is CSVEDLGRGNTEAFF.

V and J are TRBV7-2 and TRBJ2-7; TCRdb's D gene call, TRBD2, goes unchecked for lack of DNA. Germline V gene data show CDR1 as SGHTA and CDR2 as FQGNSA. This CDR3 region has 17 residues. The CDR3 protein is CASSFPSSGGISYEQYF.

The CDR3 reads CAILRDSYNEQFF. The V gene is TRBV7-9, the J gene TRBJ2-1. The germline gives CDR1 SEHNR, CDR2 FQNEAQ (reference sequence). This CDR3 has 13 residues.

The chain joins TRBV5-1 to TRBJ2-5; the TRBD1 assignment by TCRdb is unverifiable without DNA. Germline V lookup: CDR1 SGHRS, CDR2 YFSETQ. This CDR3 is built from 15 residues. The CDR3: CASSLGDGRQETQYF.

The chain links TRBV5-1 to TRBJ2-7. The CDR3 has 14 amino acids. In germline, CDR1 is SGHRS, CDR2 YFSETQ. CDR3 sequence reads: CASSLVTGAYEQYF.

The chain is built from TRBV5-6 and TRBJ2-3; as DNA is missing, the TRBD1 call by TCRdb cannot be tested. This CDR3 is built from 15 residues. Germline V gene lookup returns CDR1 SGHDT and CDR2 YYEEEE. This CDR3 is CASSLVAGGTDTQYF.

The V call is TRBV28, the J call TRBJ2-5. Looked up from germline, CDR1 is MDHEN and CDR2 is SYDVKM. This CDR3 is 16 amino acids long. CDR3 sequence reads: CASSLLWIQSEETQYF.